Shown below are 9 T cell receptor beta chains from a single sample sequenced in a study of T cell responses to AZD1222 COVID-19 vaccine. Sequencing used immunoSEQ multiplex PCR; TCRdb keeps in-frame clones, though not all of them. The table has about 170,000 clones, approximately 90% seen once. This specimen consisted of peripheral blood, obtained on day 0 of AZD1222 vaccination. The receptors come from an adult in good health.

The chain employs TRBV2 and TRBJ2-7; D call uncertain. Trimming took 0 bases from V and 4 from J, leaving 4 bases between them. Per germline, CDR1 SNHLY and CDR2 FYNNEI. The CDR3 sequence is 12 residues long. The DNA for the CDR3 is TGTGCCAGCAGTGAAGCGGGGTACGAGCAGTACTTC. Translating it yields CASSEAGYEQYF.

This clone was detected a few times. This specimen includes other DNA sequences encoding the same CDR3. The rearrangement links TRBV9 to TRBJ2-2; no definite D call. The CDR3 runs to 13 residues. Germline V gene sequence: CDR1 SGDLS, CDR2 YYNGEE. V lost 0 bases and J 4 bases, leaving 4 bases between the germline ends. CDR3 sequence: CASSVVGTGELFF. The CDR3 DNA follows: TGTGCCAGCAGCGTAGTGGGCACCGGGGAGCTGTTTTTT.

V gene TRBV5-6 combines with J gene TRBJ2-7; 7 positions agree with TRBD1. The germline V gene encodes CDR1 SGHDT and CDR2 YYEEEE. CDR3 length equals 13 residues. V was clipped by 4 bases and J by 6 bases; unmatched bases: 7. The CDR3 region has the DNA TGTGCCAGCAGCCCCCGACAGGGCGGCGAGCAGTACTTC. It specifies CASSPRQGGEQYF.

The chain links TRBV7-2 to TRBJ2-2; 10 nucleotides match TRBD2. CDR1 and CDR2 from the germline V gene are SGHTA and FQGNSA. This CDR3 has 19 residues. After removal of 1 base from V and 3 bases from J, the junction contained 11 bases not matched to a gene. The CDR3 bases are TGTGCCAGCAGCTTAGGCGCCCTGAGCGGGGGGGCCGACACCGGGGAGCTGTTTTTT. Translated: CASSLGALSGGADTGELFF.

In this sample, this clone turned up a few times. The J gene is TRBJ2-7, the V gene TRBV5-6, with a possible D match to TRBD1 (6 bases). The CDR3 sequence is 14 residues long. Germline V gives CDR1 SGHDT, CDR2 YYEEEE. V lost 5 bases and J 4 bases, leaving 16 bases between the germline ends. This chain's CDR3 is CASSTTQGSYEQYF. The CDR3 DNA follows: TGTGCCAGCAGTACGACACAGGGATCTTACGAGCAGTACTTC. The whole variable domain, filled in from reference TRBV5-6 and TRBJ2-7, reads DAGVTQSPTHLIKTRGQQVTLRCSPKSGHDTVSWYQQALGQGPQFIFQYYEEEERQRGNFPDRFSGHQFPNYSSELNVNALLLGDSALYLCASSTTQGSYEQYFGPGTRLTVT.

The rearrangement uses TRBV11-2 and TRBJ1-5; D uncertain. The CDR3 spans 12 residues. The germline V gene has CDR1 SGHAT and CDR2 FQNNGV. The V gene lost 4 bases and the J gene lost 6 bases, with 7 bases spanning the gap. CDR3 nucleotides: TGTGCCAGCAGCTCAGGTCTTCAGCCCCAGCATTTT. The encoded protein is CASSSGLQPQHF. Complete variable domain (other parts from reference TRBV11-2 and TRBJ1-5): EAGVAQSPRYKIIEKRQSVAFWCNPISGHATLYWYQQILGQGPKLLIQFQNNGVVDDSQLPKDRFSAERLKGVDSTLKIQPAKLEDSAVYLCASSSGLQPQHFGDGTRLSIL.

This chain's CDR3 is CASSRGTREQYF. The CDR3 bases are TGTGCCAGCAGCAGGGGGACTCGCGAGCAGTACTTC. This rearrangement joins TRBV6-2 or TRBV6-3 to TRBJ2-7; D perhaps matches TRBD1 (7 bases). The CDR3 has 12 amino acids. Germline V gene lookup returns CDR1 MNHEY and CDR2 SVGEGT. V dropped 6 bases and J dropped 6 bases, with 12 bases sitting between them.

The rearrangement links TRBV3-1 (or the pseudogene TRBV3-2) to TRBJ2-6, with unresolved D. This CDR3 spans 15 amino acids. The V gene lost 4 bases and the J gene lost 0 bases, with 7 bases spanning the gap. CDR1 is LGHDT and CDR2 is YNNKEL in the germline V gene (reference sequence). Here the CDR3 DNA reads TGTGCCAGCAGCCCACGTAGCTCTGGGGCCAACGTCCTGACTTTC. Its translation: CASSPRSSGANVLTF.

The DNA for the CDR3 is TGTGCCAGCAGCGCCTCCAACTCACAGGGGGTAGGTGATCAGCCCCAGCATTTT. Protein product: CASSASNSQGVGDQPQHF. The chain carries TRBV9 and TRBJ1-5; 8 nucleotides match TRBD1. The junction had 16 bases not matched to a gene; V was cut back by 3 bases and J by 5 bases. Per germline, CDR1 SGDLS and CDR2 YYNGEE. The CDR3 contains 18 residues.